The rows below give T cell receptor beta chains drawn from one sample of a study of CD8 T cells in ankylosing spondylitis. TCRdb called the 5' RACE reads again in MiXCR, with one record for every CDR3 protein. The table includes some 290,000 distinct CDR3 sequences, 20% detected once. Sequencing was performed on blood, either unsorted or a sorted T cell fraction (not recorded which). Source of these receptors: a male donor with ankylosing spondylitis or in good health (not recorded which). CDR3s include the opening cysteine and the closing phenylalanine or tryptophan. A D gene is named only where the DNA matches it firmly. A row's size may be missing; if present it is once, few, many or a size class.

once	TRBV12-3/TRBV12-4	NA	TRBJ2-3	CASSFTGNDTQYF	TGTGCCAGCAGTTTCACCGGGAACGATACGCAGTATTTT
NA	TRBV20-1	TRBD2	TRBJ2-2	CSARSPVAGGSTGELFF	TGCAGTGCTAGAAGTCCGGTAGCGGGAGGTAGCACCGGGGAGCTGTTTTTT
many	TRBV5-1	NA	TRBJ2-3	CASSLNGADTQYF	TGCGCCAGCAGCTTGAATGGGGCAGATACGCAGTATTTT
few	TRBV5-1	NA	TRBJ2-1	CASSAAPGAKRVF	TGCGCCAGCAGCGCAGCGCCGGGGGCGAAGCGAGTCTTC
few	TRBV4-2	NA	TRBJ2-3	CASSQEAAGRSTDTQYF	TGTGCCAGCAGCCAAGAGGCGGCGGGGAGGAGCACAGATACGCAGTATTTT
few	TRBV5-1	TRBD1	TRBJ2-2	CASRGTGSANTGELFF	TGCGCCAGCAGGGGGACAGGTAGTGCGAACACCGGGGAGCTGTTTTTT
few	TRBV12-3/TRBV12-4	NA	TRBJ2-3	CASSLAAESTDTQYF	TGTGCCAGCAGTTTAGCGGCAGAGAGCACAGATACGCAGTATTTT
NA	TRBV7-9	TRBD1	TRBJ2-3	CASSLGSTGQGTDTQYF	TGTGCCAGCAGCTTAGGTTCAACTGGACAGGGCACAGATACGCAGTATTTT
few	TRBV12-3/TRBV12-4	NA	TRBJ1-5	CASSFVSNQPQHF	TGTGCCAGCAGTTTCGTTAGCAATCAGCCCCAGCATTTT
few	TRBV5-1	NA	TRBJ2-2	CASSFRGTHTGELFF	TGCGCCAGCAGCTTTCGGGGGACGCACACCGGGGAGCTGTTTTTT
many	TRBV15	TRBD1	TRBJ1-6	CATTSRRGQGSSPLHF	TGTGCCACCACCTCTAGACGTGGACAGGGAAGTTCACCCCTCCACTTT
many	TRBV30	NA	TRBJ1-2	CAWSPGDYGYTF	TGTGCCTGGAGTCCGGGGGACTATGGCTACACCTTC
few	TRBV7-8	NA	TRBJ1-2	CASSNSRTVNYGYTF	TGTGCCAGCAGCAACAGCCGGACAGTTAACTATGGCTACACCTTC
NA	TRBV27	NA	TRBJ2-1	CASSPARSSGYNEQFF	TGTGCCAGCAGTCCAGCACGGAGCTCGGGCTACAATGAGCAGTTCTTC
few	TRBV5-1	NA	TRBJ2-5	CASSYSQTQYF	TGCGCCAGCAGCTACTCCCAGACCCAGTACTTC
NA	TRBV12-3/TRBV12-4	TRBD1	TRBJ2-5	CASIGDRGNEETQYF	TGTGCCAGCATTGGGGACAGGGGGAATGAAGAGACCCAGTACTTC
many	TRBV5-1	NA	TRBJ2-3	CASSPGQSRYAQYF	TGCGCCAGCAGCCCCGGACAGTCCAGATACGCGCAGTATTTT
few	TRBV5-1	TRBD1	TRBJ1-6	CASSGGQGGNSPLHF	TGCGCCAGCAGCGGGGGACAGGGCGGCAATTCACCCCTCCACTTT
few	TRBV27	NA	TRBJ2-1	CASSTAPPESNPFF	TGTGCCAGCAGTACAGCCCCACCGGAAAGTAATCCATTCTTC
NA	TRBV6-1	NA	TRBJ2-3	CASSANRYGEGTDTQYF	TGTGCCAGCAGTGCCAACAGATACGGGGAAGGCACAGATACGCAGTATTTT
few	TRBV27	NA	TRBJ1-4	CASAGFTNEKLFF	TGTGCCAGCGCAGGGTTCACTAATGAAAAACTGTTTTTT
NA	TRBV4-2	NA	TRBJ2-3	CASSQEWGVGTDTQYF	TGTGCCAGCAGCCAAGAGTGGGGTGTGGGCACAGATACGCAGTATTTT
many	TRBV12-3/TRBV12-4	NA	TRBJ1-6	CASSLGPSPLHF	TGTGCCAGCAGTTTGGGGCCGTCACCCCTCCACTTT
NA	TRBV18	TRBD2	TRBJ2-2	CASSPRSGGANTGELFF	TGTGCCAGCTCACCACGCAGCGGGGGGGCGAACACCGGGGAGCTGTTTTTT
few	TRBV4-1	NA	TRBJ2-5	CASSQAGLFQETQYF	TGCGCCAGCAGCCAAGCAGGCCTATTCCAAGAGACCCAGTACTTC
NA	TRBV12-3/TRBV12-4	TRBD1	TRBJ1-5	CASSSGQGTPGNQPQHF	TGTGCCAGCAGTTCGGGACAGGGAACCCCAGGCAATCAGCCCCAGCATTTT
NA	TRBV3-1	TRBD1	TRBJ2-1	CASTAGTGYNEQFF	TGTGCCAGCACCGCCGGGACAGGATACAATGAGCAGTTCTTC